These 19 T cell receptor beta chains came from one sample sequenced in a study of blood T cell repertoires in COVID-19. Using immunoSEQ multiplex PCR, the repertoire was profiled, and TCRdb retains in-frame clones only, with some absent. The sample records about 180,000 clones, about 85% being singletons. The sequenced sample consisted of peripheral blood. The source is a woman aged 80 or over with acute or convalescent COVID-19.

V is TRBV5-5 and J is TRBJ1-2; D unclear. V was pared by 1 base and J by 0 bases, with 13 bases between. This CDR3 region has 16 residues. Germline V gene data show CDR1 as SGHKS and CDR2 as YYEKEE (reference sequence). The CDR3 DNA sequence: TGTGCCAGCAGCTTGTCCGCAGGCCTCACTAACTATGGCTACACCTTC. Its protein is CASSLSAGLTNYGYTF.

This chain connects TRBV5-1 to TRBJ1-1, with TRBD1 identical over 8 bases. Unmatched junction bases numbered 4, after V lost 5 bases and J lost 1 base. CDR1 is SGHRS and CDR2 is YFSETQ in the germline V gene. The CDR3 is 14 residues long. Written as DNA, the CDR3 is TGCGCCAGCAGGGCGGGGACAGGGAACACTGAAGCTTTCTTT. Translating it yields CASRAGTGNTEAFF. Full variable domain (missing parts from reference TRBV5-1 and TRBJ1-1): KAGVTQTPRYLIKTRGQQVTLSCSPISGHRSVSWYQQTPGQGLQFLFEYFSETQRNKGNFPGRFSGRQFSNSRSEMNVSTLELGDSALYLCASRAGTGNTEAFFGQGTRLTVV.

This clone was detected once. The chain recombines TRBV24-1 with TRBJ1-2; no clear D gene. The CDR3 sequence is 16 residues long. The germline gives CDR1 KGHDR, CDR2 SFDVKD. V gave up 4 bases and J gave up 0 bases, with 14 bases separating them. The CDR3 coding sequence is TGTGCCACCAGTGAGGCAAAGGGAGGCACTAACTATGGCTACACCTTC. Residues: CATSEAKGGTNYGYTF.

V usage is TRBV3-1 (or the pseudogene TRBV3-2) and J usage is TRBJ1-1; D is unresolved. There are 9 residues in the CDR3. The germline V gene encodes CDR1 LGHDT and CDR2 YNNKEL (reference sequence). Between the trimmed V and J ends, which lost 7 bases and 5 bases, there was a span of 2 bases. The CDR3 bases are TGTGCCAGCATAACTGAAGCTTTCTTT. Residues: CASITEAFF.

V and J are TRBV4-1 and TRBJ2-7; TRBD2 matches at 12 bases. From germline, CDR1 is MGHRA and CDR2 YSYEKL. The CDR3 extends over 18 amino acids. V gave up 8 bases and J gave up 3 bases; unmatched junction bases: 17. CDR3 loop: CASSYQPQTSGGHYEQYF. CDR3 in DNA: TGCGCCAGCTCCTACCAACCCCAGACTAGCGGGGGTCACTACGAGCAGTACTTC.

The CDR3 loop is CASSRDTTEAFF. For the CDR3, the DNA is TGTGCCAGCAGTAGGGACACCACTGAAGCTTTCTTT. The chain has TRBV6-5 and TRBJ1-1, with D maybe TRBD1 (6 bases). Germline V gene sequence: CDR1 MNHEY, CDR2 SVGAGI. The CDR3 loop spans 12 amino acids. Trimming removed 5 bases at V and 4 bases at J, with 8 bases between.

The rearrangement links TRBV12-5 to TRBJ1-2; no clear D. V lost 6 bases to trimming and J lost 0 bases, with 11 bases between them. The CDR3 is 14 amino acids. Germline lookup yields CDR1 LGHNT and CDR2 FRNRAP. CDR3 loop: CASGPPSTNYGYTF. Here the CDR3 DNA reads TGTGCTAGTGGCCCCCCATCCACTAACTATGGCTACACCTTC.

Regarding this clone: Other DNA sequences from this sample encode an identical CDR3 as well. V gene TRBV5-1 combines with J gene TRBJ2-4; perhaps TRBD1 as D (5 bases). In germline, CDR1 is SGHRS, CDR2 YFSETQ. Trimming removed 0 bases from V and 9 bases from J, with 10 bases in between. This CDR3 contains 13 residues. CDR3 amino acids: CASSLAGLSIQYF. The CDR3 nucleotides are TGCGCCAGCAGCTTGGCAGGGTTGAGCATTCAGTACTTC.

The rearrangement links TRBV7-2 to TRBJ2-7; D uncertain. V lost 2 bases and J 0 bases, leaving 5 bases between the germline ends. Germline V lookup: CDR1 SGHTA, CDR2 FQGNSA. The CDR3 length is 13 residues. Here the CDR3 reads CASSLRFSYEQYF. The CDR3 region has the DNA TGTGCCAGCAGCTTACGGTTCTCCTACGAGCAGTACTTC.

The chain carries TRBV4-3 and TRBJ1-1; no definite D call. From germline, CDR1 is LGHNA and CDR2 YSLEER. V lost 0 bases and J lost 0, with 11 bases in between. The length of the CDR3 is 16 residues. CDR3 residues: CASSQEVGRVNTEAFF. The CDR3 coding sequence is TGCGCCAGCAGCCAAGAGGTAGGGCGGGTGAACACTGAAGCTTTCTTT.

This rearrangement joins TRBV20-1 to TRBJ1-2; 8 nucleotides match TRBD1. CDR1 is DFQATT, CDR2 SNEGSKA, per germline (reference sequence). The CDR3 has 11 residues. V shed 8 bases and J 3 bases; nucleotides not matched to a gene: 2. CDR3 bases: TGCAGTCTGACAGGGGACTATGGCTACACCTTC. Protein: CSLTGDYGYTF.

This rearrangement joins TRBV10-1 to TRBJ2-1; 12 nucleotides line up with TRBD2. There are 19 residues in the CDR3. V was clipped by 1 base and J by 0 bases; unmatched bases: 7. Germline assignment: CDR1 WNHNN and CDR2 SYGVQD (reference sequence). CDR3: CASSECETSGSHSYNEQFF. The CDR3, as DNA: TGCGCCAGCAGTGAGTGCGAGACTAGCGGGAGTCACTCCTACAATGAGCAGTTCTTC.

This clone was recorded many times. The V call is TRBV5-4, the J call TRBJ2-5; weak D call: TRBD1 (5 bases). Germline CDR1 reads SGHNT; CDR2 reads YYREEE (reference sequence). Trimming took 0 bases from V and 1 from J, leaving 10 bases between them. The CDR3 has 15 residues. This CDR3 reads CASSLDPDSQETQYF. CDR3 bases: TGTGCCAGCAGCTTGGACCCTGACAGCCAAGAGACCCAGTACTTC.

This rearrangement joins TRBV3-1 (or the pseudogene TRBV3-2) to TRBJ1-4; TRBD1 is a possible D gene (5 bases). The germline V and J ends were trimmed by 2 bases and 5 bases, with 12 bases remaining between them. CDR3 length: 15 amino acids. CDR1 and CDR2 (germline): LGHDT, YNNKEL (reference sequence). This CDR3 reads CASSQIPGSNEKLFF. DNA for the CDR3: TGTGCCAGCAGCCAAATACCAGGGTCCAATGAAAAACTGTTTTTT.

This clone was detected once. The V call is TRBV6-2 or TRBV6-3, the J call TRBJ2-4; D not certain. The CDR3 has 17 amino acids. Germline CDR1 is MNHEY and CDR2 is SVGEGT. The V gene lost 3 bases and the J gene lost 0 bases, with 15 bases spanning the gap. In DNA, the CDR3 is TGTGCCAGCAGTTATCGGTCGCTGAGACTAGCCAAAAACATTCAGTACTTC. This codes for CASSYRSLRLAKNIQYF.

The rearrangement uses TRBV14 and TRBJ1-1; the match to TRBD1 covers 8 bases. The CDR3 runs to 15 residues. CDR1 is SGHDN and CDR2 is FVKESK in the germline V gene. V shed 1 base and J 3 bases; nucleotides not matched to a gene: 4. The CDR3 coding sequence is TGTGCCAGCAGCCAAGGCAGGGGGCTTGACACTGAAGCTTTCTTT. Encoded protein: CASSQGRGLDTEAFF.

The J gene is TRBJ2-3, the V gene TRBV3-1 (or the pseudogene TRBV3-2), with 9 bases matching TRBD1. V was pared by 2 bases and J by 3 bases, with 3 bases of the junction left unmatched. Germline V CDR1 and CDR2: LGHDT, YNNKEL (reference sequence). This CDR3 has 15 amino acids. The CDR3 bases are TGTGCCAGCAGCCAACTAGGACAGGGGACAGATACGCAGTATTTT. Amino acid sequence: CASSQLGQGTDTQYF.

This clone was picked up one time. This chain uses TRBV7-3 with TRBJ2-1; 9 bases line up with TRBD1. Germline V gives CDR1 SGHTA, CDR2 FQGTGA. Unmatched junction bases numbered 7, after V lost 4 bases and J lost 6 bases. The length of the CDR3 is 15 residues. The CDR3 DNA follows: TGTGCCAGCAGCTGGGACGGGACAGGGTTCAATGAGCAGTTCTTC. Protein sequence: CASSWDGTGFNEQFF. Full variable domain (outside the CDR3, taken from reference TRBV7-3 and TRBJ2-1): GAGVSQTPSNKVTEKGKYVELRCDPISGHTALYWYRQSLGQGPEFLIYFQGTGAADDSGLPNDRFFAVRPEGSVSTLKIQRTERGDSAVYLCASSWDGTGFNEQFFGPGTRLTVL.

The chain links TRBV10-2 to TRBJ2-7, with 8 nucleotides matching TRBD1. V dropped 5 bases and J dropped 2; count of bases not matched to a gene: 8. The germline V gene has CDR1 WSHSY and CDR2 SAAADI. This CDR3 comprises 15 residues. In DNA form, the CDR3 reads TGCGCCAGCAGTTCCCAGACAGGGGTAACCTACGAGCAGTACTTC. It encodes CASSSQTGVTYEQYF.